Reported below is one T cell receptor (beta chain). The time point is: persistent/refractory GD, antithyroid drugs over 5 years with positive TRAb. PBMC RNA served as the TCR library source. Peripheral blood, roughly 8.1 milliliters of it, was drawn into EDTA tubes. The CDR3 contains 14 residues. CDR1 and CDR2 from the germline V gene are SGHRS and YFSETQ. Trimming stripped 3 bases from V and 3 bases from J, with 9 bases between. The TCR beta library used iRepertoire HTBI primers with Arm-PCR amplification of CDR3. TCRdb redid the calling of the multiplex PCR reads with MiXCR, one entry per CDR3 protein. The profile shows 350,000 to 450,000 distinct CDR3 sequences, under 25% of them singletons. This sample is drawn from a study of regulatory T cells in long-lasting Graves disease.

The rearrangement links TRBV5-1 to TRBJ2-2; the D gene is possibly TRBD2 (6 bases). The clonotype comes from a female donor with Graves disease. This material consisted of peripheral blood mononuclear cells (PBMCs), taken when the disease was refractory, from a patient treated with antithyroid drugs. The CDR3 bases are TGCGCCAGCAGCTCGCCGGGGGACACCGGGGAGCTGTTTTTT. Its protein is CASSSPGDTGELFF.